The next 25 T cell receptor beta chains were all read from a single sample in a study of T cells after posttransplantation cyclophosphamide. Data came from immunoSEQ multiplex PCR; TCRdb stores just in-frame clones and leaves some out. This table has about 6,500 clones, approximately 82% appearing once. Cyclophosphamide on days +3 and +4 followed busulfan-fludarabine conditioning and a marrow graft. Source: CD8+ T cells sorted from PBMCs, taken approximately 1,300 days after allogeneic stem cell transplant with posttransplant cyclophosphamide. These receptors originate from a female patient aged 50-65 years who received an allogeneic stem cell transplant from a related donor, was CMV-positive, and had no GVHD. Certain T cells may be donor cells from the graft.

V gene TRBV6-5 combines with J gene TRBJ2-3; D not resolved. Between the trimmed V and J ends, which lost 2 bases and 2 bases, there was a span of 11 bases. The CDR3 extends over 15 amino acids. Germline V CDR1 and CDR2: MNHEY, SVGAGI. As DNA, the CDR3 is TGTGCCAGCAGTTACCAGGTTGGGCACACAGATACGCAGTATTTT. The encoded protein is CASSYQVGHTDTQYF.

V gene TRBV19 combines with J gene TRBJ1-1; tentatively, D is TRBD1 (6 bases). From germline, CDR1 is LNHDA and CDR2 SQIVND (reference sequence). V shed 9 bases and J shed 2 bases, with 16 bases lying between them. The CDR3 covers 14 residues. The CDR3 DNA reads TGTGCCAGCGGAAGGGGGACACCTAACACTGAAGCTTTCTTT. Protein product: CASGRGTPNTEAFF.

The chain recombines TRBV7-6 with TRBJ2-1; 11 nucleotides match TRBD2. J lost 7 bases, V lost 6 bases, and 11 bases had no gene match. The germline gives CDR1 SGHVS, CDR2 FNYEAQ. This CDR3 has 16 amino acids. Here the CDR3 DNA reads TGTGCCAGCAGTAGGGTAGCGGGAGGGCCGGGGAATGAGCAGTTCTTC. Residues: CASSRVAGGPGNEQFF.

This clone has a handful of counts. The chain recombines TRBV9 with TRBJ1-2; TRBD1 might be the D (6 bases). Trimming stripped 8 bases from V and 6 bases from J, with 14 bases between. The CDR3 length is 12 residues. CDR1 is SGDLS, CDR2 YYNGEE, per germline. This CDR3 is CASERGADGYTF. CDR3 DNA: TGTGCCAGTGAACGGGGGGCCGATGGCTACACCTTC.

The V gene is TRBV19, the J gene TRBJ2-3; TRBD2 agrees at 12 bases. J was trimmed by 6 bases and V by 3 bases; bases with no gene match: 13. The CDR3 has 18 amino acids. CDR1 and CDR2 from the germline V gene are LNHDA and SQIVND (reference sequence). The CDR3 sequence is CASSMGRALAGGWDTQYF. Here the CDR3 DNA reads TGTGCCAGTAGTATGGGCCGGGCCCTAGCGGGAGGGTGGGATACGCAGTATTTT.

The V call is TRBV9, the J call TRBJ2-7, with D unclear. Germline values: CDR1 SGDLS, CDR2 YYNGEE. Deletions cut 0 bases from V and 4 bases from J, with 14 bases between. The CDR3 is 15 amino acids. Here the CDR3 DNA reads TGTGCCAGCAGCGTAGCTCCTTCACCCACTTACGAGCAGTACTTC. Translated, it gives CASSVAPSPTYEQYF.

The chain employs TRBV7-9 and TRBJ1-4, with a weak D call TRBD1 (5 bases). The V end was cut by 2 bases, the J end by 12 bases, with 16 bases between. This CDR3 has 14 amino acids. Germline CDR1 reads SEHNR; CDR2 reads FQNEAQ (reference sequence). CDR3 in amino acids: CASSLTTGGRELFF. The CDR3 DNA sequence: TGTGCCAGCAGCTTAACCACGGGGGGTAGGGAACTGTTTTTT.

The gene calls are TRBV5-1 and TRBJ2-7, with D perhaps matching TRBD2 (6 bases). Trimming cost V 4 bases and J 3 bases, with 11 bases left between them. Germline V gene lookup returns CDR1 SGHRS and CDR2 YFSETQ. There are 13 residues in the CDR3. The CDR3 here is CASSEGLRYEQYF. The CDR3 DNA reads TGCGCCAGCAGCGAGGGACTTCGCTACGAGCAGTACTTC.

This chain joins TRBV6-4 and TRBJ1-2; tentatively, D is TRBD1 (6 bases). The CDR3 loop spans 15 amino acids. Germline-derived CDR1 and CDR2 are MRHNA and SNTAGT. V was cut by 2 bases and J by 8 bases, with 18 bases left in between. CDR3 coding DNA: TGTGCCAGCAGTGACACCCCCCAGGGGCTGCAGGGCTACACCTTC. This gives the protein CASSDTPQGLQGYTF.

The genes are TRBV6-6 and TRBJ2-1; TRBD1 is a possible D gene (6 bases). V was cut by 8 bases and J by 4 bases, with 9 bases left in between. The germline V gene encodes CDR1 MNHNY and CDR2 SVGAGI (reference sequence). This CDR3 is built from 12 residues. The CDR3 is CASGQNYNEQFF. DNA of the CDR3: TGTGCCAGCGGACAGAATTACAATGAGCAGTTCTTC.

This rearrangement joins TRBV27 to TRBJ2-5; the D gene is possibly TRBD2 (6 bases). The length of the CDR3 is 13 residues. V lost 8 bases to trimming and J lost 11 bases, with 21 bases between them. The germline V gene has CDR1 MNHEY and CDR2 SMNVEV (reference sequence). The CDR3 region is CASGGRNQAEQYF. The CDR3, as DNA: TGTGCCAGCGGAGGGCGAAATCAGGCGGAGCAGTACTTC.

The rearrangement joins TRBV27 to TRBJ1-1; maybe TRBD1 (5 bases). Germline lookup yields CDR1 MNHEY and CDR2 SMNVEV (reference sequence). There are 16 residues in the CDR3. The V and J ends lost 0 bases and 3 bases respectively, with 14 bases between them. The CDR3 nucleotides read TGTGCCAGCAGTTTATCAACAGGCTCGGGGGACACTGAAGCTTTCTTT. This translates into CASSLSTGSGDTEAFF.

J is TRBJ2-7 and V is TRBV2, with 7 bases matching TRBD2. Trimming cost V 3 bases and J 7 bases; bases outside gene matches: 9. The CDR3 covers 14 residues. Germline loops: CDR1 SNHLY, CDR2 FYNNEI. This chain's CDR3 is CASSELRENQEQYF. The CDR3 DNA sequence: TGTGCCAGCAGTGAGTTGCGGGAGAATCAGGAGCAGTACTTC.

This clone appeared once. The V call is TRBV29-1, the J call TRBJ1-5; tentative D call: TRBD1 (5 bases). The germline V gene has CDR1 SQVTM and CDR2 ANQGSEA. CDR3 length equals 13 residues. V lost 0 bases to trimming and J lost 7 bases, with 10 bases between them. The CDR3 loop is CSVEDREGQPQHF. The CDR3 coding sequence is TGCAGCGTTGAAGATAGGGAGGGGCAGCCCCAGCATTTT.

The chain has TRBV10-3 and TRBJ2-1; 11 nucleotides agree with TRBD2. The length of the CDR3 is 14 residues. CDR1 ENHRY and CDR2 SYGVKD come from the germline V gene. J lost 6 bases, V lost 6 bases, and 4 bases had no gene match. The CDR3 sequence: CAISAGLAGNEQFF. The CDR3 DNA is TGTGCCATCAGCGCTGGACTAGCGGGCAATGAGCAGTTCTTC.

V usage is TRBV6-4 and J usage is TRBJ1-1, with 7 bases that match TRBD1. This CDR3 comprises 13 residues. V shed 7 bases and J 6 bases; nucleotides not matched to a gene: 8. Germline V lookup: CDR1 MRHNA, CDR2 SNTAGT. CDR3 coding DNA: TGTGCCAGCAAACGACAGGGTACGTCTGAAGCTTTCTTT. It specifies CASKRQGTSEAFF.

The table lists this clone with a count of one. The V call is TRBV7-3, the J call TRBJ2-1; 11 positions match TRBD2. Trimming removed 2 bases from V and 5 bases from J; junction bases left unmatched: 11. The CDR3 runs 18 residues. Germline V CDR1 and CDR2: SGHTA, FQGTGA. The CDR3 nucleotides read TGTGCCAGCAGCTTACAAATACTAGCGGGGGTATCCAACAATGAGCAGTTCTTC. Its translation is CASSLQILAGVSNNEQFF.

This chain links TRBV28 with TRBJ2-1; perhaps TRBD2 as D (5 bases). Germline V gene sequence: CDR1 MDHEN, CDR2 SYDVKM. CDR3 length: 14 residues. V was shortened by 3 bases and J by 4 bases, with 10 bases between the two germline ends. The CDR3 region has the DNA TGTGCCAGCAGTTTCACTAGTATTTACAATGAGCAGTTCTTC. Residues: CASSFTSIYNEQFF.

The rearrangement uses TRBV27 and TRBJ2-7; no definite D call. Per the germline V gene, CDR1 is MNHEY and CDR2 is SMNVEV (reference sequence). The V end was cut by 2 bases, the J end by 6 bases, with 11 bases between. This CDR3 has 13 residues. In nucleotides, the CDR3 is TGTGCCAGCAGTTTAACCGGGTCTACCGAGCAGTACTTC. It is translated as CASSLTGSTEQYF.

The J gene is TRBJ2-2, the V gene TRBV11-2; 7 bases are a match to TRBD2. Germline-derived CDR1 and CDR2 are SGHAT and FQNNGV. V shed 8 bases, J shed 2 bases, and the junction held 8 bases outside the gene matches. CDR3 length: 15 amino acids. The CDR3 loop is CASLSLAENTGELFF. CDR3 in DNA: TGTGCCAGCCTGTCTCTAGCGGAAAACACCGGGGAGCTGTTTTTT.

The J gene is TRBJ1-1, the V gene TRBV27; D perhaps matches TRBD1 (6 bases). This CDR3 is 14 amino acids long. Germline loops: CDR1 MNHEY, CDR2 SMNVEV (reference sequence). V was clipped by 6 bases and J by 5 bases, with 16 bases between them. CDR3 DNA sequence: TGTGCCAGCAGCCCTTCCCAGGGGACGACTGAAGCTTTCTTT. It is translated as CASSPSQGTTEAFF.

This chain joins TRBV27 and TRBJ1-1; TRBD1 is a possible D gene (6 bases). The CDR3 consists of 14 residues. CDR1 and CDR2 from the germline V gene are MNHEY and SMNVEV (reference sequence). Trimming stripped 6 bases from V and 5 bases from J, with 16 bases between. The CDR3 spells CASSDTGIGTEAFF. In DNA form, the CDR3 reads TGTGCCAGCAGCGATACAGGGATCGGGACTGAAGCTTTCTTT.

The gene calls are TRBV9 and TRBJ1-1, with D unresolved. CDR1 and CDR2 (germline): SGDLS, YYNGEE. This CDR3 spans 12 amino acids. The V and J ends lost 3 bases and 5 bases respectively, with 8 bases between them. DNA for the CDR3: TGTGCCAGCAGCGGTGTCGGGACTGAAGCTTTCTTT. Translated, it gives CASSGVGTEAFF.

The V and J genes are TRBV27 and TRBJ2-2; weak D call: TRBD2 (7 bases). CDR1 and CDR2 from the germline V gene are MNHEY and SMNVEV (reference sequence). V lost 1 base to trimming and J lost 4 bases, with 19 bases between them. There are 18 residues in the CDR3. The CDR3 spells CASSLWGGRFPSTGELFF. The CDR3 bases are TGTGCCAGCAGTTTATGGGGGGGGCGTTTTCCGAGCACCGGGGAGCTGTTTTTT.

The chain employs TRBV7-3 and TRBJ2-3; 11 bases map to TRBD2. This CDR3 comprises 15 residues. With V trimmed by 5 bases and J by 2 bases, 3 bases remained unmatched. In germline, CDR1 is SGHTA, CDR2 FQGTGA. CDR3 sequence: CASSLAGGNTDTQYF. In nucleotides, the CDR3 is TGTGCCAGCAGCCTAGCGGGAGGCAACACAGATACGCAGTATTTT.